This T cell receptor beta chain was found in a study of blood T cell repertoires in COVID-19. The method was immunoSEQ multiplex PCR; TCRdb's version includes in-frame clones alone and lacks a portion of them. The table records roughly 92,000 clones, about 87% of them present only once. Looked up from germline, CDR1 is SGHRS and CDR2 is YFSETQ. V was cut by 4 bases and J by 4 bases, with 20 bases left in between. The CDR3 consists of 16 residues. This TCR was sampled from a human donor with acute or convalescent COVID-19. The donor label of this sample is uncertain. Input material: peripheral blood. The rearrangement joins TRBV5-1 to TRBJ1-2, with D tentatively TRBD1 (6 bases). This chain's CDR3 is CASSATPGAGTYGYTF. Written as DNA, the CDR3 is TGCGCCAGCAGCGCAACCCCAGGGGCAGGGACCTATGGCTACACCTTC. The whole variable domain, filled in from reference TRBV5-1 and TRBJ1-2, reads KAGVTQTPRYLIKTRGQQVTLSCSPISGHRSVSWYQQTPGQGLQFLFEYFSETQRNKGNFPGRFSGRQFSNSRSEMNVSTLELGDSALYLCASSATPGAGTYGYTFGSGTRLTVV.